The source of this TCR beta chain is a study of Graves' ophthalmopathy and Graves' hyperthyroidism. Regarding the study as a whole: Progression of ophthalmopathy was predicted by the model with roughly 65% sensitivity and 72.22% specificity. Blood also harbored most expanded thyroid clonotypes above 0.001 frequency. For separating ophthalmopathy from stable hyperthyroidism, a 13-signature model gave approximately 90% sensitivity and approximately 76% specificity.

Details on this clonotype: What it recognizes is unknown. In this CDR3 the conserved last residue, phenylalanine or tryptophan, is missing, so a read error is likely.

Aged 18 to 65, the patients with hyperthyroidism had under 2 months' duration and were newly diagnosed. V lost 8 bases and J lost 6, with 16 bases in between. This CDR3 has 13 residues. In germline, CDR1 is SEHNR, CDR2 FQNEAQ (reference sequence). Amplified material comprised TCR beta CDR3 regions derived from RNA transcripts. RT-PCR with HTBI primers came first, then second-round multiplex PCR. TCRdb used MiXCR to reprocess the multiplex PCR reads, holding one entry per CDR3 protein. Altogether 560,000 or so distinct CDR3 sequences are present, approximately 35% being singletons, with the ten largest covering about 4%.

The genes are TRBV7-9 and TRBJ1-1; the D gene is possibly TRBD1 (5 bases). This receptor was identified in an adult man with Graves' hyperthyroidism. Specimen: peripheral blood or thyroid tissue (not recorded which). The CDR3 sequence: CASVGEPGAEAFL. The CDR3 nucleotides read TGTGCCAGCGTAGGGGAACCGGGGGCTGAAGCTTTCCTT.